This T cell receptor (beta chain) comes out of a study of regulatory T cells in long-lasting Graves disease. Study observations and caveats: Patients with persistent disease showed a bias toward TRBV28, TRBJ1-2 and TRBJ2-5. New patients shared over 800 public clonotypes, fewer than the roughly 2,600 shared by persistent patients. TCR diversity was lower in persistent Graves' patients than in newly diagnosed ones.

Details on this clonotype: Antigen unknown.

V was clipped by 3 bases and J by 2 bases; unmatched bases: 12. Germline CDR1 reads GTSNPN; CDR2 reads SVGIG (reference sequence). This CDR3 spans 16 amino acids. Library construction for TCR beta used iRepertoire HTBI primers and Arm-PCR of CDR3 regions. TCRdb recomputed calls from the multiplex PCR reads with MiXCR, one row per CDR3 protein. The sample holds a few hundred thousand distinct CDR3 sequences, approximately 10% seen once. Time point noted: newly diagnosed GD, antithyroid drugs for less than 3 months. With RNA extracted from PBMCs as input, the TCR library was made. The same data also went into a second study, on T cells in Graves' hyperthyroidism and ophthalmopathy. That paper states: HTBI primers were the set used in a first-round RT-PCR of the TCR CDR3.

Sequenced material: peripheral blood mononuclear cells (PBMCs), taken at new diagnosis, from a patient treated with antithyroid drugs. The clonotype was recovered from a woman aged 18-30 years with Graves disease. J is TRBJ2-5 and V is TRBV30; 7 bases fit TRBD2. CDR3 DNA sequence: TGTGCCTGGAGGAGTGGGCGGGAGATGCCTCAAGAGACCCAGTACTTC. Translation: CAWRSGREMPQETQYF.